This TCR beta chain comes out of a study of T cell responses to AZD1222 COVID-19 vaccine. The data were produced by immunoSEQ multiplex PCR, yet TCRdb's version contains in-frame clones alone and is incomplete. The sample gives about 130,000 clones, 86% of which show up once; 9.5% to 15% is in the top ten. In the case of this clone: The antigen remains undetermined.

The CDR3 is made up of 15 amino acids. Trimming pared 7 bases from V and 3 bases from J, leaving 16 bases between. Germline V lookup: CDR1 MDHEN, CDR2 SYDVKM. General study results and limits: The study identified only six AZD1222 recipients as seropositive at baseline. Rises in breadth and depth of Spike-specific TCRs came after two AZD1222 doses.

This clonotype was sampled from an adult in good health. The specimen was peripheral blood, collected on day 0 of AZD1222 vaccination. The rearrangement uses TRBV28 and TRBJ1-5; a possible D gene is TRBD1 (6 bases). DNA of the CDR3: TGTGCCAGCAACCTCGGGGGGCTCTCCAATCAGCCCCAGCATTTT. Translated, it gives CASNLGGLSNQPQHF.